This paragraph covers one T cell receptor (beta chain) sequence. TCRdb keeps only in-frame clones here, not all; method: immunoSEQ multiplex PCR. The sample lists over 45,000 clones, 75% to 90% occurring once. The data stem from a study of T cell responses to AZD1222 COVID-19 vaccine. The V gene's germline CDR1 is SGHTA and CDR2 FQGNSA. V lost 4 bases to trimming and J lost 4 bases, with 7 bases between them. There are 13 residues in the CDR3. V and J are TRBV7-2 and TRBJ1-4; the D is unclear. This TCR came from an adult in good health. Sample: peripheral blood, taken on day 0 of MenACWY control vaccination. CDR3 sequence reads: CASSSYINEKLFF. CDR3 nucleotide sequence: TGTGCCAGCAGCTCGTACATTAATGAAAAACTGTTTTTT.